This T cell receptor beta chain was sequenced for a study of cytomegalovirus exposure and HLA in healthy donors. General study findings and limits: It was shown in a later analysis that HLA-associated TCR beta chains were more clonally expanded than other, equally common chains. It was only CMV serostatus that was available as immune exposure information. In an earlier analysis, most TCR beta V segments were productive about 90% or about 30% of the time. It was assumed in the presence/absence analyses that sequencing depth was roughly uniform across donors.

This clone was counted between two and nine times. Its antigen remains unidentified. The PCR employed 60 Vbeta primers together with 13 Jbeta primers. The table came from immunoSEQ multiplex PCR; TCRdb's copy has only in-frame clones and leaves some out. The data show roughly 200,000 clones, with 70% to 90% seen just once and roughly 3.1% held by the top ten. The CDR3 consists of 16 residues. Germline-derived CDR1 and CDR2 are MDHEN and SYDVKM. The V end lost 2 bases, the J end lost 4 bases, and 15 bases lay between the germline ends. This clonotype originated in a man aged 25 to 40 in good health and CMV-seronegative. The sample was PBMCs. The chain carries TRBV28 and TRBJ1-5, with D possibly TRBD1 on 6 matching bases. The CDR3 DNA follows: TGTGCCAGCAGTTTAAGTGCCAGGGGCCGAAATCAGCCCCAGCATTTT. Translating gives CASSLSARGRNQPQHF.